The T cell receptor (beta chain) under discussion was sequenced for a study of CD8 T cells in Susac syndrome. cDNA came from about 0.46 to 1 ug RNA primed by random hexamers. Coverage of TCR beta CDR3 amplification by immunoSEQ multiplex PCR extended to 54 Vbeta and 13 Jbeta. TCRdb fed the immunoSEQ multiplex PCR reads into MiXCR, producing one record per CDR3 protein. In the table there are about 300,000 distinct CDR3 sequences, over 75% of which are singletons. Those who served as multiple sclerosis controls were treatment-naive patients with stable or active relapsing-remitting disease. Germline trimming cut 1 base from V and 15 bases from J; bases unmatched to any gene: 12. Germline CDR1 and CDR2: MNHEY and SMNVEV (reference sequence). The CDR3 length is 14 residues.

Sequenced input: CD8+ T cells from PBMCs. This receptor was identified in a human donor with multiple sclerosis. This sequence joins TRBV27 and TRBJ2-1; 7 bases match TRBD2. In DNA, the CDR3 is TGTGCCAGCAGTTTATGGGAGAGCGGGAAGGTAGTGTTCTTC. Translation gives CASSLWESGKVVFF.